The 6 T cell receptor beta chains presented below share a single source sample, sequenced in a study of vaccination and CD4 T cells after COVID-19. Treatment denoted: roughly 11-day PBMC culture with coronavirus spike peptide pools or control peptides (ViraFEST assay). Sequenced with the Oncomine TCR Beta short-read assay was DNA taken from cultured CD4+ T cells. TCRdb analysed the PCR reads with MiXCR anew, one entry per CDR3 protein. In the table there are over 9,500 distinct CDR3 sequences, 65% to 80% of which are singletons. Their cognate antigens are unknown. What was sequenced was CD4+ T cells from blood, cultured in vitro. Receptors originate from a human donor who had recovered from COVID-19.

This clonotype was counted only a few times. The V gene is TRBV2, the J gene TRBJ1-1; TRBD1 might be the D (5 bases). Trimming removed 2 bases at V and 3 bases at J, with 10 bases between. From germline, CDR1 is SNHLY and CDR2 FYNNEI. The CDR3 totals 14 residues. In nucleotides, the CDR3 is TGTGCCAGCAGTGAAACAGGCACGGACACTGAAGCTTTCTTT. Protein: CASSETGTDTEAFF.

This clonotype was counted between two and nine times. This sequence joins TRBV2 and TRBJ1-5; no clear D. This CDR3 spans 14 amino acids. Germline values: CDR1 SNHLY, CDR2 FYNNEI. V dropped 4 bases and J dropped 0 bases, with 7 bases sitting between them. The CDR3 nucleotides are TGTGCCAGCAGTGGATGGCGTAGCAATCAGCCCCAGCATTTT. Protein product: CASSGWRSNQPQHF.

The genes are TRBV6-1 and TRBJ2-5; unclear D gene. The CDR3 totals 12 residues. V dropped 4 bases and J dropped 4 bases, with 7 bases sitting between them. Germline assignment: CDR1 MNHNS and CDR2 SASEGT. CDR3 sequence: CASSVGPETQYF. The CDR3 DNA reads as TGTGCCAGCAGTGTGGGCCCAGAGACCCAGTACTTC.

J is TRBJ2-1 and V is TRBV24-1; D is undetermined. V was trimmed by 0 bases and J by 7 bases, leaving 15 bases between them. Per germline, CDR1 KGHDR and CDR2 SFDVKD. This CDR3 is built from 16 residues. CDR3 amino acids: CATSDLPGPRPNEQFF. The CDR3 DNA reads TGTGCCACCAGTGATTTGCCGGGCCCCCGCCCTAATGAGCAGTTCTTC.

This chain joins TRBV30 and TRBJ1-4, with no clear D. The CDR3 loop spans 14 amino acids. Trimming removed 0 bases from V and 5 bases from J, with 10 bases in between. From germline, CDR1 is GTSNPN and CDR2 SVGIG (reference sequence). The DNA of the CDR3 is TGTGCCTGGAGTGTTCGGGGAGGGAATGAAAAACTGTTTTTT. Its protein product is CAWSVRGGNEKLFF.

DNA of the CDR3: TGTGCCAGCAGCTTCCTAGATACGCAGTATTTT. This translates into CASSFLDTQYF. The chain couples TRBV7-9 to TRBJ2-3; no clear D. The CDR3 has 11 amino acids. V gave up 3 bases and J gave up 5 bases, with 3 bases separating them. Germline V gene sequence: CDR1 SEHNR, CDR2 FQNEAQ (reference sequence).